Sequencing of this T cell receptor (beta chain) was carried out in a study of T-cell memory formation after mild COVID-19. This CDR3 has 14 amino acids. With 4 bases removed from V and 4 bases from J, the gap between germline ends came to 13 bases. The germline V gene has CDR1 LGHDT and CDR2 YNNKEL (reference sequence). This clonotype has a handful of counts. The antigen remains undetermined. Barcoded TCR alpha and TCR beta cDNA libraries with UMIs came from 5'RACE using constant-segment primers. Via MiXCR, TCRdb re-called the 5' RACE reads, giving one row per CDR3 protein. The sample lists about 250,000 distinct CDR3 sequences, over 15% occurring once. Study-wide findings and caveats: The study found contracting CD4+ clones mainly in CM and EM and contracting CD8+ clones in EMRA.

This clonotype originated in a young man who had mild COVID-19 (a few samples of this study predate the infection). Cell type and time point are not known. The source material was PBMCs or a T cell subset sorted from them (not recorded which). This rearrangement joins TRBV3-1 to TRBJ1-1, with D perhaps matching TRBD1 (5 bases). CDR3 loop: CASSLAGVGTEAFF. The CDR3 nucleotides read TGTGCCAGCAGCCTCGCGGGGGTCGGCACTGAAGCTTTCTTT.